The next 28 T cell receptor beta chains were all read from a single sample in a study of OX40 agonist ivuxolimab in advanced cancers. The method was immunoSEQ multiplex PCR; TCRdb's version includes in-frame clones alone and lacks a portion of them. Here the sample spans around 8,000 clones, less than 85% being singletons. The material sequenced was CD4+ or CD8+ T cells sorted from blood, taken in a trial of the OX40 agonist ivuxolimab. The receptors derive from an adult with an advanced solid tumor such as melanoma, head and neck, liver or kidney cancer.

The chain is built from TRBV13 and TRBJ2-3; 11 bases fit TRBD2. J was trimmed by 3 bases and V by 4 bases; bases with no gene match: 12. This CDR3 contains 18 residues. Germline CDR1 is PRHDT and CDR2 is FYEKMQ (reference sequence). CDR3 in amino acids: CASSSVSGRAFGTDTQYF. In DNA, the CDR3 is TGTGCCAGCAGCTCCGTTAGCGGGAGGGCCTTTGGTACAGATACGCAGTATTTT.

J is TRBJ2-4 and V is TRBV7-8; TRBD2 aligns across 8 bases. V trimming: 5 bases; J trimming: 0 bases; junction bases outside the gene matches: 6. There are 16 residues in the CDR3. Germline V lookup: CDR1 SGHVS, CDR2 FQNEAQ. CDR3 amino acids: CASSRDSGVAKNIQYF. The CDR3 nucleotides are TGTGCCAGCAGCAGAGATAGCGGGGTAGCCAAAAACATTCAGTACTTC.

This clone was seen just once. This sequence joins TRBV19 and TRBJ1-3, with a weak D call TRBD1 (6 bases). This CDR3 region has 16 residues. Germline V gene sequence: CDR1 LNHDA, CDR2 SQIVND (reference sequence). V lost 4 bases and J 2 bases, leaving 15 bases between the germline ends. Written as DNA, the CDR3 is TGTGCCAGTAGTACGGCGTCGGAGGGGGCTGGAAACACCATATATTTT. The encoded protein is CASSTASEGAGNTIYF.

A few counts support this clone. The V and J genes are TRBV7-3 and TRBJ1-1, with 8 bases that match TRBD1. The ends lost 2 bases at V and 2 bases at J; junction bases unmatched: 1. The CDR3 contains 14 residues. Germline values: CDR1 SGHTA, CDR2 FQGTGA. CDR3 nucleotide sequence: TGTGCCAGCAGCTTAGACAGGGGAAACACTGAAGCTTTCTTT. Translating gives CASSLDRGNTEAFF. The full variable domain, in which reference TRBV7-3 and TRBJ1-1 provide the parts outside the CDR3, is GAGVSQTPSNKVTEKGKYVELRCDPISGHTALYWYRQSLGQGPEFLIYFQGTGAADDSGLPNDRFFAVRPEGSVSTLKIQRTERGDSAVYLCASSLDRGNTEAFFGQGTRLTVV.

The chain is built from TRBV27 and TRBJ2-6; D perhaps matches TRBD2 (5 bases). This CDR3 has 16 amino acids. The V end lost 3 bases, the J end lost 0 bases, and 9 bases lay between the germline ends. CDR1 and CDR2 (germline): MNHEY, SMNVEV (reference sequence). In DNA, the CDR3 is TGTGCCAGCAGTTTGGGAGCGATCTCTGGGGCCAACGTCCTGACTTTC. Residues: CASSLGAISGANVLTF.

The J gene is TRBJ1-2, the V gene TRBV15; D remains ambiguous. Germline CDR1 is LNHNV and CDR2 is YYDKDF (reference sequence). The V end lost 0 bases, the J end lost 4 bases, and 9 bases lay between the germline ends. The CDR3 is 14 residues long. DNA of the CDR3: TGTGCCACCAGCAGAGATGCCGGATCCTATGGCTACACCTTC. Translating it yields CATSRDAGSYGYTF.

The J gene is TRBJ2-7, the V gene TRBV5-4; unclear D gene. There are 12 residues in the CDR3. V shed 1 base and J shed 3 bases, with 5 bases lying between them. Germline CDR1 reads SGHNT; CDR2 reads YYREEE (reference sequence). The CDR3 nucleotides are TGTGCCAGCAGCTTGTGGGACTACGAGCAGTACTTC. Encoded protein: CASSLWDYEQYF.

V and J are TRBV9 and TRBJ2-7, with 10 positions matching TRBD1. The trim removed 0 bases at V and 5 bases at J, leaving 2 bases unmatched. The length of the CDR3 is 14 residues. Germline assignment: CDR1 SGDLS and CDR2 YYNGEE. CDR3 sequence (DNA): TGTGCCAGCAGCGTAGGTGGGACAGGGGACGAGCAGTACTTC. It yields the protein CASSVGGTGDEQYF.

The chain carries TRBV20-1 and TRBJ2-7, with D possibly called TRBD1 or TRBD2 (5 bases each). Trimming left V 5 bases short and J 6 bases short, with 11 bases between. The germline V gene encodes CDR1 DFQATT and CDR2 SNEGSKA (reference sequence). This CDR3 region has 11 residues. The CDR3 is CSALTAAEQYF. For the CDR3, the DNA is TGCAGTGCTTTGACAGCGGCCGAGCAGTACTTC.

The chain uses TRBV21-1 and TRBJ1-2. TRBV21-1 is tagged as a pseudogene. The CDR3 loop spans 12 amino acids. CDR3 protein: CASARIRYGYTF. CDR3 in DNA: TGTGCCAGCGCCCGGATTCGCTATGGCTACACCTTC.

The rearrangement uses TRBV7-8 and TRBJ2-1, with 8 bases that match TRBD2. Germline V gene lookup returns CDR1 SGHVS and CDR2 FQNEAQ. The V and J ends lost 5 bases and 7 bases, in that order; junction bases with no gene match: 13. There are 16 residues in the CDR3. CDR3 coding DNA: TGTGCCAGCAGCCACGGACTAGCCGATCTAGGGAATGAGCAGTTCTTC. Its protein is CASSHGLADLGNEQFF.

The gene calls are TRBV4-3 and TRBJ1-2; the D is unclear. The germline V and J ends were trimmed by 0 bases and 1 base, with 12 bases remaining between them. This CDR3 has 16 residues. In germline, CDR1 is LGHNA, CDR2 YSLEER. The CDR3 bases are TGCGCCAGCAGCCAAGAGTTCCGATCTAATAACTATGGCTACACCTTC. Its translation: CASSQEFRSNNYGYTF.

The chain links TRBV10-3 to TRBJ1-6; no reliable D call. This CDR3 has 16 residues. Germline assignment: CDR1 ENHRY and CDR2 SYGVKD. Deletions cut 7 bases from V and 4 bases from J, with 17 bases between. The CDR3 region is CAITKGPNFYNSPLHF. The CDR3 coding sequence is TGTGCCATCACCAAAGGACCGAATTTTTATAATTCACCCCTCCACTTT.

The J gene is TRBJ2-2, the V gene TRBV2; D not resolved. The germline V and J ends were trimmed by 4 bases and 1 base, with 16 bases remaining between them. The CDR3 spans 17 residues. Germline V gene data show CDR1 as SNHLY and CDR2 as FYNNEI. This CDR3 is CASSGGVIRVNTGELFF. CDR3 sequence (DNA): TGTGCCAGCAGTGGAGGCGTTATTAGGGTGAACACCGGGGAGCTGTTTTTT.

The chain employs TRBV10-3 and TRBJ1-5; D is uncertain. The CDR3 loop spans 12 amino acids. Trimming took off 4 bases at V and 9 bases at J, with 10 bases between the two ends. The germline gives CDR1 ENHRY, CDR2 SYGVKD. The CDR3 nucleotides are TGTGCCATCAGTGTCCCCCAAGGGCCCCAGCATTTT. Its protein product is CAISVPQGPQHF.

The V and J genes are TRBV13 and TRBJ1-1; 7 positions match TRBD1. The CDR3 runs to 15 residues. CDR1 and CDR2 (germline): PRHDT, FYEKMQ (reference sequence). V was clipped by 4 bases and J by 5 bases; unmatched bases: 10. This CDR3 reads CASSYPQGVGTEAFF. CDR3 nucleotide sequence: TGTGCCAGCAGCTACCCTCAGGGGGTGGGAACTGAAGCTTTCTTT.

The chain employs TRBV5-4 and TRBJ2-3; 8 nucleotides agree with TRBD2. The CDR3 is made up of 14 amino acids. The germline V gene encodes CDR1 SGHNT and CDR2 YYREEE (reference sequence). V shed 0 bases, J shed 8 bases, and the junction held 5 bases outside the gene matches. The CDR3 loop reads CASSLGLANPTQYF. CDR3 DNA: TGTGCCAGCAGCTTGGGACTAGCGAACCCTACGCAGTATTTT. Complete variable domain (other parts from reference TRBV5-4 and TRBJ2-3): ETGVTQSPTHLIKTRGQQVTLRCSSQSGHNTVSWYQQALGQGPQFIFQYYREEENGRGNFPPRFSGLQFPNYSSELNVNALELDDSALYLCASSLGLANPTQYFGPGTRLTVL.

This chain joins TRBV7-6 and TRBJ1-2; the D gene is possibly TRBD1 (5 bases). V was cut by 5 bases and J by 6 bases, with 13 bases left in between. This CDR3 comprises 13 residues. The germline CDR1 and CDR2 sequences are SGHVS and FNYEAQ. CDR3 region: CASSTGRGDGYTF. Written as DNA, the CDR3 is TGTGCCAGCAGCACAGGTCGGGGGGATGGCTACACCTTC.

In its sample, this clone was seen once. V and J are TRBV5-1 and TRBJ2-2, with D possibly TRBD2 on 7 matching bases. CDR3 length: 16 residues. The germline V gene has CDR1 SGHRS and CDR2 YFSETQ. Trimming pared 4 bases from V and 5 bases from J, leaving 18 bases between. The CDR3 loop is CASSPEGGGPTGELFF. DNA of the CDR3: TGCGCCAGCAGCCCCGAGGGGGGAGGGCCGACCGGGGAGCTGTTTTTT.

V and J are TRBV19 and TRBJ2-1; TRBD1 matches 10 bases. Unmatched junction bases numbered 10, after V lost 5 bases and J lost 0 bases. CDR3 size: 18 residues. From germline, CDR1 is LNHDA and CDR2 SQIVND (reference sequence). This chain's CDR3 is CASSGAGTGAFSYNEQFF. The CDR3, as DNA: TGTGCCAGTAGTGGCGCCGGGACAGGGGCGTTCTCCTACAATGAGCAGTTCTTC. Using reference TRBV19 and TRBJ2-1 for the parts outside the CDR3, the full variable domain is DGGITQSPKYLFRKEGQNVTLSCEQNLNHDAMYWYRQDPGQGLRLIYYSQIVNDFQKGDIAEGYSVSREKKESFPLTVTSAQKNPTAFYLCASSGAGTGAFSYNEQFFGPGTRLTVL.

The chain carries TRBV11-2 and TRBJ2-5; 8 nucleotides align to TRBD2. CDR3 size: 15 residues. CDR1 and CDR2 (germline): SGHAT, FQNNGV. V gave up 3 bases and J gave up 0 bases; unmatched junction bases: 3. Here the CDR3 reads CASSFVGGDQETQYF. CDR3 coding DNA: TGTGCCAGCAGCTTTGTCGGGGGGGACCAAGAGACCCAGTACTTC.

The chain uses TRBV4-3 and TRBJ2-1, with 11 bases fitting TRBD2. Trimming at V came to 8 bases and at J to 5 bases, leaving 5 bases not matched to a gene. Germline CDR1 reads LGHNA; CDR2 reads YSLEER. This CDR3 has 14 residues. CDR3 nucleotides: TGCGCCAGCGATAGCGGGGGGGCGAACAATGAGCAGTTCTTC. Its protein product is CASDSGGANNEQFF.

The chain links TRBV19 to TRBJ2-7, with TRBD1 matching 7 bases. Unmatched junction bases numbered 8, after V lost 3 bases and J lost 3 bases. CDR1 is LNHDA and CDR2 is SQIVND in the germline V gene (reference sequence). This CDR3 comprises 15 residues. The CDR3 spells CASSMGAAGGYEQYF. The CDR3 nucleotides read TGTGCCAGTAGTATGGGAGCGGCAGGGGGCTACGAGCAGTACTTC.

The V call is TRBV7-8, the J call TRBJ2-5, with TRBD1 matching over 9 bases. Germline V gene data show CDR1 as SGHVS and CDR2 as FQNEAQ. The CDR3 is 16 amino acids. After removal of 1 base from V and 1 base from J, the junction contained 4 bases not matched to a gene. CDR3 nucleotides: TGTGCCAGCAGCTTAGGGGGACAGGGACCCCAAGAGACCCAGTACTTC. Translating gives CASSLGGQGPQETQYF.

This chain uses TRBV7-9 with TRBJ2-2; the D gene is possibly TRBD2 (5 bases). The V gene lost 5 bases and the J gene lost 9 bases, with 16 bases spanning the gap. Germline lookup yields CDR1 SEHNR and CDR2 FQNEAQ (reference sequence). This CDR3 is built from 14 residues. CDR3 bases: TGTGCCAGCAGCCCCGCCGGGGTGGGCCGGGAGCTGTTTTTT. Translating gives CASSPAGVGRELFF.

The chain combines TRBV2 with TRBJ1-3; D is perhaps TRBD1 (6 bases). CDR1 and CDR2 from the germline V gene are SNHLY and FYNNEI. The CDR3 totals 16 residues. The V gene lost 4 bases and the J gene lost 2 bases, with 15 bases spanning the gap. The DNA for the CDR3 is TGTGCCAGCAGTGCGGCAGGGGAAGGGACTGGAAACACCATATATTTT. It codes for CASSAAGEGTGNTIYF.

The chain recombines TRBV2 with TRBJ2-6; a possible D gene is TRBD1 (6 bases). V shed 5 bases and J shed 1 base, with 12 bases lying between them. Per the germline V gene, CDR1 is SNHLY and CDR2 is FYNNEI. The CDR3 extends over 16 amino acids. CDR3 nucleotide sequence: TGTGCCAGCAGTTCTACAGGGCAATCTGGGGCCAACGTCCTGACTTTC. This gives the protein CASSSTGQSGANVLTF.

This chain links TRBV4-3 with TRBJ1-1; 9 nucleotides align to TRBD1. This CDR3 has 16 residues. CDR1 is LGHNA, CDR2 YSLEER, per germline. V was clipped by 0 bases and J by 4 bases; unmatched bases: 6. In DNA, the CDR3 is TGCGCCAGCAGCCAAGATCGCTCGACAGGGGGCACTGAAGCTTTCTTT. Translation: CASSQDRSTGGTEAFF.